What follows describes a single T cell receptor beta chain. Its antigen is as yet unknown. Each CDR3 protein is one row after TCRdb ran MiXCR on the reads. The sample includes roughly 990,000 distinct CDR3 sequences, around a third seen only once; the top ten take around an eighth. The sample belongs to a study of T cell repertoires in cytomegalovirus infection. About the study: CMV epitopes in the study were HLA-C-restricted (recently identified) and HLA-B-restricted (well studied). Public TCR beta signatures provided an indication of both CMV infection and a matching HLA type. General observations from the study: Within the response measured ex vivo, HLA-C-restricted CMV-specific TCR beta clonotypes were dominant.

The J segment lost 4 bases and the V segment lost 0 bases, leaving 6 bases of the junction unmatched. In germline, CDR1 is DFQATT, CDR2 SNEGSKA (reference sequence). The CDR3 contains 16 residues. The chain carries TRBV20-1 and TRBJ2-1, with 10 positions matching TRBD2. The origin of this receptor is a human donor in good health (CMV status not recorded). Some clones in this sample may be carry-over from other donors' samples. Sequencing used cultured CD8+ T cells from PBMCs, obtained from culture after CMV antigen stimulation. CDR3 region: CSARDATSGAYNEQFF. The DNA for the CDR3 is TGCAGTGCTAGAGACGCTACTAGCGGGGCGTACAATGAGCAGTTCTTC.